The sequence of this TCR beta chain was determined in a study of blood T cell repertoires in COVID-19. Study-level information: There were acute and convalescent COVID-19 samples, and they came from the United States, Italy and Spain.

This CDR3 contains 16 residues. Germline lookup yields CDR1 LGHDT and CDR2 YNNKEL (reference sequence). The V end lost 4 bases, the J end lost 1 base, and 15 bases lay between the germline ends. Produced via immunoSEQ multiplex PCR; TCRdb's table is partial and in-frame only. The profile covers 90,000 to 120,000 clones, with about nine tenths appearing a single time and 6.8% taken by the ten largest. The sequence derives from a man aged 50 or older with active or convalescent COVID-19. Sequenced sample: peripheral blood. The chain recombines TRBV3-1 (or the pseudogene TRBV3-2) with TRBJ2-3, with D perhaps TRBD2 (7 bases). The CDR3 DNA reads TGTGCCAGCAGCCCACGGAGGGGGGGCGGCACAGATACGCAGTATTTT. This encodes CASSPRRGGGTDTQYF.